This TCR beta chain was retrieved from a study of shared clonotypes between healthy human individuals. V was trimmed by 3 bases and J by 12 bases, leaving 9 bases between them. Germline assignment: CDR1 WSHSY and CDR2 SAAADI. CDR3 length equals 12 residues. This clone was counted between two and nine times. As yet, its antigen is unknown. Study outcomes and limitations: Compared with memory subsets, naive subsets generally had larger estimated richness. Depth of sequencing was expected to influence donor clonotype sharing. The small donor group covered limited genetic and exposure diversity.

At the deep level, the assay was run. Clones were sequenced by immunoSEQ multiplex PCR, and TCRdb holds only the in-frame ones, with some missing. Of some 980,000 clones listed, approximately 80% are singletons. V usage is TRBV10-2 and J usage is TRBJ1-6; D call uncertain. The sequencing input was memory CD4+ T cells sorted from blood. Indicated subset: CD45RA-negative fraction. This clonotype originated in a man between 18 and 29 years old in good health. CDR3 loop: CASSDQLEPLHF. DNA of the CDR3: TGCGCCAGCAGTGACCAATTAGAACCCCTCCACTTT.